A single sample gave rise to the 28 T cell receptor beta chains below, sequenced in a study of glioma-infiltrating T cells. TCR alpha and beta CDR3 regions were amplified from RNA using iRepertoire nested multiplex PCR. TCRdb redid the calling of the multiplex PCR reads with MiXCR, one entry per CDR3 protein. This table holds over 140,000 distinct CDR3 sequences, more than 35% found once. Input material: glioma tissue, nonneoplastic brain tissue, or PBMCs (not recorded which). These receptors were obtained from a human donor with low-grade glioma or glioblastoma, undergoing nonglioma brain surgery, or in good health (not recorded which).

With regard to this clonotype: The junction shows a germline mismatch at one end, possibly a read error. The chain has TRBV15 and TRBJ2-5; D remains ambiguous. Germline V gives CDR1 LNHNV, CDR2 YYDKDF (reference sequence). The CDR3 extends over 13 amino acids. The CDR3 nucleotides are TGTGCCGCCAGCAGAACGCCCAGAGAGACCCAGTACTTC. Protein product: CAASRTPRETQYF.

The genes are TRBV3-1 and TRBJ2-2; TRBD2 matches 12 bases. J was trimmed by 0 bases and V by 0 bases; bases with no gene match: 5. Germline CDR1 is LGHDT and CDR2 is YNNKEL (reference sequence). This CDR3 has 19 residues. In DNA, the CDR3 is TGTGCCAGCAGCCAAGAGCCTAGCGGGAGGGCCGCGAACACCGGGGAGCTGTTTTTT. Translation: CASSQEPSGRAANTGELFF.

This clonotype was counted at least ten times. This rearrangement joins TRBV6-1 to TRBJ2-7; no clear D gene. This CDR3 spans 15 amino acids. Per germline, CDR1 MNHNS and CDR2 SASEGT. V was cut by 7 bases and J by 0 bases, with 16 bases left in between. In nucleotides, the CDR3 is TGTGCCAGCATCCCCGATCCCAGAGACTCCTACGAGCAGTACTTC. Encoded protein: CASIPDPRDSYEQYF.

The V gene is TRBV6-2 or TRBV6-3, the J gene TRBJ1-6, with D uncertain. The CDR3 has 15 residues. The germline V and J ends were trimmed by 4 bases and 6 bases, with 13 bases remaining between them. Germline V CDR1 and CDR2: MNHEY, SVGEGT. CDR3 coding DNA: TGTGCCAGCAGTTGGAACCAGGCGATTAATTCACCCCTCCACTTT. This encodes CASSWNQAINSPLHF.

This sequence joins TRBV24-1 and TRBJ2-3, with 8 nucleotides matching TRBD2. Germline V gene sequence: CDR1 KGHDR, CDR2 SFDVKD. The CDR3 covers 15 residues. V gave up 4 bases and J gave up 0 bases; unmatched junction bases: 2. The chain's CDR3 is CATSEASGSTDTQYF. The CDR3 DNA reads as TGTGCCACCAGTGAGGCTAGCGGGAGCACAGATACGCAGTATTTT.

With respect to this clonotype: One end of the junction fails to match germline, which may point to a read error. The rearrangement links TRBV2 to TRBJ1-5; 8 nucleotides line up with TRBD1. This CDR3 region has 15 residues. Germline values: CDR1 SNHLY, CDR2 FYNNEI. CDR3 nucleotide sequence: TGTGCCAGTAGTGAGGGACAGGTCAGCAATCAGCCCCAGCATTTT. Translation: CASSEGQVSNQPQHF.

This clonotype has just a few counts. The V gene is TRBV20-1, the J gene TRBJ1-2; 7 bases line up with TRBD1. The V segment lost 4 bases and the J segment 2 bases; nucleotides outside the gene matches: 4. There are 13 residues in the CDR3. Per germline, CDR1 DFQATT and CDR2 SNEGSKA (reference sequence). CDR3 protein: CSAMGQLNYGYTF. In DNA form, the CDR3 reads TGCAGTGCTATGGGACAGCTCAACTATGGCTACACCTTC.

This clonotype was observed a handful of times. This chain connects TRBV6-1 to TRBJ2-2; 8 bases are a match to TRBD1. The CDR3 runs to 15 residues. J lost 4 bases, V lost 7 bases, and 8 bases had no gene match. Germline CDR1 reads MNHNS; CDR2 reads SASEGT. The CDR3 spells CASKIGQGFTGELFF. In DNA, the CDR3 is TGTGCCAGCAAGATCGGACAGGGTTTCACCGGGGAGCTGTTTTTT.

This clonotype was counted once. The chain uses TRBV7-9 and TRBJ1-1; D is possibly TRBD1 (5 bases). The CDR3 extends over 16 amino acids. Per germline, CDR1 SEHNR and CDR2 FQNEAQ (reference sequence). The V gene lost 1 base and the J gene lost 4 bases, with 16 bases spanning the gap. CDR3 protein: CASSLEVGRVGTEAFF. The DNA of the CDR3 is TGTGCCAGCAGCTTAGAGGTTGGCAGGGTAGGCACTGAAGCTTTCTTT.

The chain is built from TRBV4-1 and TRBJ2-7; D uncertain. V lost 2 bases, J lost 2 bases, and 10 bases lay in between. Germline CDR1 and CDR2: MGHRA and YSYEKL. The CDR3 runs 14 residues. The CDR3 loop is CASSQSGGAYEQYF. Written as DNA, the CDR3 is TGCGCCAGCAGCCAATCGGGCGGAGCCTACGAGCAGTACTTC.

This clonotype was counted only a few times. The chain links TRBV2 to TRBJ1-2; D is ambiguous. This CDR3 has 13 amino acids. V lost 4 bases, J lost 3 bases, and 9 bases lay in between. Germline V gene data show CDR1 as SNHLY and CDR2 as FYNNEI. The CDR3 reads CASSGTPDYGYTF. The CDR3 DNA reads as TGTGCCAGCAGTGGTACACCCGACTATGGCTACACCTTC. The entire variable domain, with the rest obtained from reference TRBV2 and TRBJ1-2, is as follows: EPEVTQTPSHQVTQMGQEVILRCVPISNHLYFYWYRQILGQKVEFLVSFYNNEISEKSEIFDDQFSVERPDGSNFTLKIRSTKLEDSAMYFCASSGTPDYGYTFGSGTRLTVV.

The rearrangement links TRBV7-2 to TRBJ2-7; D possibly uses TRBD1 or TRBD2 (5 bases each). CDR1 and CDR2 from the germline V gene are SGHTA and FQGNSA. V lost 5 bases and J lost 0, with 11 bases in between. This CDR3 is built from 14 residues. CDR3 protein: CASSPGPSSYEQYF. The CDR3 DNA reads TGTGCCAGCAGCCCGGGACCGAGCTCCTACGAGCAGTACTTC.

This clonotype was observed a handful of times. The gene calls are TRBV7-9 and TRBJ1-1; TRBD1 matches 9 bases. Germline loops: CDR1 SEHNR, CDR2 FQNEAQ (reference sequence). V dropped 5 bases and J dropped 1; count of bases not matched to a gene: 5. This CDR3 region has 15 residues. CDR3 bases: TGTGCCAGCAGCACCCGACAGGGGGAGAACACTGAAGCTTTCTTT. Protein sequence: CASSTRQGENTEAFF.

The V gene is TRBV30, the J gene TRBJ1-6, with 10 bases aligning to TRBD1. The trim removed 3 bases at V and 7 bases at J, leaving 6 bases unmatched. CDR3 length: 15 residues. Germline CDR1 and CDR2: GTSNPN and SVGIG (reference sequence). The DNA of the CDR3 is TGTGCCTGGAGAGTGACAGGGGGCCAGAATTCACCCCTCCACTTT. Protein product: CAWRVTGGQNSPLHF.

On this clonotype: One junction end does not reproduce the germline sequence, and a read error may be involved. This sequence joins TRBV20-1 and TRBJ1-3, with a tentative D call TRBD1 (6 bases). Germline V gives CDR1 DFQATT, CDR2 SNEGSKA (reference sequence). This CDR3 comprises 11 residues. The CDR3 sequence: CSARDDFRDIF. CDR3 DNA sequence: TGCAGTGCTAGAGATGACTTCCGGGACATCTTT.

This clonotype was observed a single time. J is TRBJ1-5 and V is TRBV12-3 or TRBV12-4, with 7 bases matching TRBD1. CDR3 size: 15 residues. The trim removed 6 bases at V and 2 bases at J, leaving 7 bases unmatched. The CDR3 DNA is TGTGCCAGCAGGTCGACAGGGCCCCGCAATCAGCCCCAGCATTTT. It is translated as CASRSTGPRNQPQHF.

A few counts support this clonotype. This chain links TRBV5-1 with TRBJ1-5; TRBD1 is a possible D gene (5 bases). Trimming shortened V by 4 bases and J by 0 bases, and 17 bases separated the two germline ends. The germline CDR1 and CDR2 sequences are SGHRS and YFSETQ. The CDR3 is made up of 17 amino acids. CDR3 in amino acids: CASSPGTLSPSNQPQHF. The CDR3 coding sequence is TGCGCCAGCAGCCCGGGGACGCTCTCTCCTAGCAATCAGCCCCAGCATTTT.

This clonotype was seen more than once but under ten times. The V gene is TRBV6-1, the J gene TRBJ2-7, with a tentative D call TRBD1 (5 bases). This CDR3 contains 13 residues. CDR1 and CDR2 (germline): MNHNS, SASEGT. V dropped 5 bases and J dropped 2 bases, with 10 bases sitting between them. Here the CDR3 DNA reads TGTGCCAGCAGTTCCAGGGCCGCCTACGAGCAGTACTTC. This encodes CASSSRAAYEQYF.

The chain recombines TRBV2 with TRBJ1-1; tentative D call: TRBD1 (5 bases). Trimming cost V 5 bases and J 3 bases, with 13 bases left between them. The CDR3 loop spans 14 amino acids. From germline, CDR1 is SNHLY and CDR2 FYNNEI. The CDR3 DNA sequence: TGTGCCAGCAGTTCCCAAAGGGGATACACTGAAGCTTTCTTT. Protein product: CASSSQRGYTEAFF. Using reference TRBV2 and TRBJ1-1 for the parts outside the CDR3, the full variable domain is EPEVTQTPSHQVTQMGQEVILRCVPISNHLYFYWYRQILGQKVEFLVSFYNNEISEKSEIFDDQFSVERPDGSNFTLKIRSTKLEDSAMYFCASSSQRGYTEAFFGQGTRLTVV.

This clonotype has just a few counts. V is TRBV4-1 and J is TRBJ2-3; 15 nucleotides agree with TRBD2. Germline V gene lookup returns CDR1 MGHRA and CDR2 YSYEKL. This CDR3 is 18 amino acids long. Trimming cost V 4 bases and J 1 base; bases outside gene matches: 6. CDR3: CASSPRTSGREGTDTQYF. In nucleotides, the CDR3 is TGCGCCAGCAGCCCGAGGACTAGCGGGAGGGAGGGCACAGATACGCAGTATTTT.

This clonotype came up once. DNA of the CDR3: TGCAGTGCAAGGGACAGGGGGTCAGCCTACAATGAGCAGTTCTTC. This encodes CSARDRGSAYNEQFF. The rearrangement joins TRBV20-1 to TRBJ2-1, with 11 bases aligning to TRBD1. Trimming removed 6 bases from V and 2 bases from J; junction bases left unmatched: 6. The CDR3 loop spans 15 amino acids. Per the germline V gene, CDR1 is DFQATT and CDR2 is SNEGSKA (reference sequence).

About this clonotype itself: A junction boundary mismatches the germline segment, possibly from a read error. Here the CDR3 DNA reads TGTGCCAGCCGCTCGGATCCGGACTCCTACGAGCAGTACTTC. It is translated as CASRSDPDSYEQYF. The chain recombines TRBV4-1 with TRBJ2-7; D gene ambiguous. The length of the CDR3 is 14 residues. Germline CDR1 MGHRA, CDR2 YSYEKL.

This chain uses TRBV6-2 or TRBV6-3 with TRBJ2-7; possible D gene TRBD1, 7 bases. This CDR3 has 15 amino acids. The germline V gene encodes CDR1 MNHEY and CDR2 SVGEGT. The V end lost 0 bases, the J end lost 4 bases, and 13 bases lay between the germline ends. This CDR3 reads CASSYSRGELYEQYF. CDR3 coding DNA: TGTGCCAGCAGTTACTCCAGGGGGGAACTTTACGAGCAGTACTTC.

The rearrangement uses TRBV6-1 and TRBJ2-3, with 10 bases aligning to TRBD2. The CDR3 totals 15 residues. J gave up 2 bases and V 5 bases, and 4 bases lay outside the gene matches. The germline V gene encodes CDR1 MNHNS and CDR2 SASEGT. The CDR3 DNA follows: TGTGCCAGCAGTCCTAGCGGGGGTGACACAGATACGCAGTATTTT. It codes for CASSPSGGDTDTQYF.

The chain employs TRBV6-1 and TRBJ2-7; 9 nucleotides line up with TRBD1. Germline CDR1 reads MNHNS; CDR2 reads SASEGT. The CDR3 runs 14 residues. V dropped 7 bases and J dropped 3; count of bases not matched to a gene: 7. This chain's CDR3 is CASTGQGQNYEQYF. The DNA for the CDR3 is TGTGCCAGCACCGGACAGGGGCAAAACTACGAGCAGTACTTC.

Comment on this clonotype: At one end, the junction sequence differs from germline, possibly due to a read error. The rearrangement links TRBV7-2 to TRBJ1-1, with TRBD1 identical over 8 bases. CDR3 size: 14 residues. The V gene's germline CDR1 is SGHTA and CDR2 FQGNSA. CDR3 DNA: TGTGCCCGCAGCCTGGACAGGGTGGCAACTGAAGCTTTCTTT. It specifies CARSLDRVATEAFF.

This clonotype was picked up many times. The chain has TRBV20-1 and TRBJ2-5; 7 positions match TRBD1. The junction had 7 bases not matched to a gene; V was cut back by 5 bases and J by 4 bases. Germline V gene sequence: CDR1 DFQATT, CDR2 SNEGSKA (reference sequence). This CDR3 comprises 13 residues. CDR3 protein: CSARTTGVETQYF. CDR3 coding DNA: TGCAGTGCTCGGACCACAGGGGTAGAGACCCAGTACTTC.

This clonotype was counted at least ten times. V is TRBV28 and J is TRBJ2-3, with D tentatively TRBD1 (6 bases). Germline assignment: CDR1 MDHEN and CDR2 SYDVKM. The CDR3 consists of 14 residues. Trimming took 11 bases from V and 2 from J, leaving 17 bases between them. DNA for the CDR3: TGTGCCTCCCTAAAGGGGGATGCCACAGATACGCAGTATTTT. It encodes CASLKGDATDTQYF.